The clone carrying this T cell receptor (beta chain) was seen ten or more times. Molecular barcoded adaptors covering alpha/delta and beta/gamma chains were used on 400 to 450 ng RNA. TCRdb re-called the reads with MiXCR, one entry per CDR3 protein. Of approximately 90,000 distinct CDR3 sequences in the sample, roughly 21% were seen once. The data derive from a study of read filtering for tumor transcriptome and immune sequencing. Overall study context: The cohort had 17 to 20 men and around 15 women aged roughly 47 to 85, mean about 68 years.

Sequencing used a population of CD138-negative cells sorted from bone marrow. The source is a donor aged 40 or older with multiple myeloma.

The CDR3 is CASSLYLTGGSGELFF. CDR3 sequence (DNA): TGTGCCAGCAGTTTATACCTAACAGGGGGCTCCGGGGAGCTGTTTTTT. The chain carries TRBV28 and TRBJ2-2; 9 nucleotides line up with TRBD1. Trimming at V came to 1 base and at J to 6 bases, leaving 6 bases not matched to a gene. The germline V gene encodes CDR1 MDHEN and CDR2 SYDVKM. The length of the CDR3 is 16 residues.